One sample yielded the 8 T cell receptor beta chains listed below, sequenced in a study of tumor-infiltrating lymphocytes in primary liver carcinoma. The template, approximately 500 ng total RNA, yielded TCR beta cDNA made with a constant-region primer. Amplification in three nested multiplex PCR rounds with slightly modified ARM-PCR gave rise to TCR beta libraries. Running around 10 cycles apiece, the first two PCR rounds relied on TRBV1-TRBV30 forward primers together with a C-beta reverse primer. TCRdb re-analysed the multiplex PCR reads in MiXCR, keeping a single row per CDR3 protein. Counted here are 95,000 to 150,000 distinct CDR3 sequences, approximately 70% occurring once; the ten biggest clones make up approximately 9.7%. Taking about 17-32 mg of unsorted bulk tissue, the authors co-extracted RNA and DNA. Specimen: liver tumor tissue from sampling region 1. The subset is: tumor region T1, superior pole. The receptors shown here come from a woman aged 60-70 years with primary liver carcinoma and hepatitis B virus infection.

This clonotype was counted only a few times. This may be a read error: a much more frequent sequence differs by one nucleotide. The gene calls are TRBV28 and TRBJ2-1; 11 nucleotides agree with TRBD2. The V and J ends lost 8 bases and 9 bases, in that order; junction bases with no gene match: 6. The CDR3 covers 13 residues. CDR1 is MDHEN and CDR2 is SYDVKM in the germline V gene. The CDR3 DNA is TGTGCCAGCGGCCTCGGGACTAGCGGTGAGCAGTTCTTC. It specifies CASGLGTSGEQFF.

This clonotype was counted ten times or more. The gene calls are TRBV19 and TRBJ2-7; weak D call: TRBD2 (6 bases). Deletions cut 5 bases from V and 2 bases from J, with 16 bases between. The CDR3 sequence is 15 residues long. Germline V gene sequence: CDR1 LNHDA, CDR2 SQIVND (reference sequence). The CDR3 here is CASSYVWDSPYEQYF. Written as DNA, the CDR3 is TGTGCCAGTAGTTATGTCTGGGACTCCCCCTACGAGCAGTACTTC.

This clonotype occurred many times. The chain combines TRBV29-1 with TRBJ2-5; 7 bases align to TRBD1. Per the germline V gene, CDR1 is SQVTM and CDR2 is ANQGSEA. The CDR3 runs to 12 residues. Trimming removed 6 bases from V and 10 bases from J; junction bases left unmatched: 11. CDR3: CSVGRQGRLQYF. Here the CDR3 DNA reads TGCAGCGTCGGACGACAGGGACGGCTCCAGTACTTC.

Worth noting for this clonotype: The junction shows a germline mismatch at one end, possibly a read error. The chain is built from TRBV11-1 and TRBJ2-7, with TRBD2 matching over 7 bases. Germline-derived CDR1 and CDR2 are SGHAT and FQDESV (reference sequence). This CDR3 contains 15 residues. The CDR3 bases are TGTGCCGGCAGCCCTCGGACACCAGGACTAGGCGAGCAATACTTC. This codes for CAGSPRTPGLGEQYF.

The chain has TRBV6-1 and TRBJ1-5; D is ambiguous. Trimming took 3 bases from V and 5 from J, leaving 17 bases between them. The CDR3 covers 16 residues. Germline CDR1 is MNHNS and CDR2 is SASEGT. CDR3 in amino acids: CASSDSRLRSDQPQHF. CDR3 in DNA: TGTGCCAGCAGTGATTCTAGGCTGCGATCGGATCAGCCCCAGCATTTT.

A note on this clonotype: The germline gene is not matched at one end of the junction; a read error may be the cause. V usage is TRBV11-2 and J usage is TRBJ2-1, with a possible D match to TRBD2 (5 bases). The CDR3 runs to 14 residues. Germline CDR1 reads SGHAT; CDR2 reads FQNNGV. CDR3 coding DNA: TGTGCCTGCAGTCCGGACCCGAGGTATAGGGAGCCGTTCTTC. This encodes CACSPDPRYREPFF.

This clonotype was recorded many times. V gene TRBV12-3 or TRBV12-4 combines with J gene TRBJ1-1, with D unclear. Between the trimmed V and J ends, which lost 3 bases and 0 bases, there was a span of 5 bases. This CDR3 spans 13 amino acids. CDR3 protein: CASSFMMNTEAFF. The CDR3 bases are TGTGCCAGCAGTTTTATGATGAACACTGAAGCTTTCTTT.

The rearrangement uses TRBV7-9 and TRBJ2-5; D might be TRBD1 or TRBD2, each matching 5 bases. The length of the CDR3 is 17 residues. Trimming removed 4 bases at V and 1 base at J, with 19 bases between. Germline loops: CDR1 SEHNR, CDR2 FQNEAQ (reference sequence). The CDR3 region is CASSSHIGPGTQETQYF. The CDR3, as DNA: TGTGCCAGCAGCTCACATATAGGGCCCGGGACCCAAGAGACCCAGTACTTC.